This paragraph covers one TCR beta chain sequence. Germline V CDR1 and CDR2: SGDLS, YYNGEE. The V end lost 3 bases, the J end lost 1 base, and 13 bases lay between the germline ends. The CDR3 is made up of 15 amino acids. Using immunoSEQ multiplex PCR, the repertoire was profiled, and TCRdb retains in-frame clones only, with some absent. Counted here are approximately 70,000 clones, 93% occurring once; the ten biggest clones make up 3.5% to 5.5%. Sequencing used PBMCs. The origin of this receptor is a man in his forties with rheumatoid arthritis. The chain carries TRBV9 and TRBJ2-5, with a possible D match to TRBD2 (8 bases). CDR3 bases: TGTGCCAGCAGCGCCGGGGGGGACAGCCAAGAGACCCAGTACTTC. Its protein is CASSAGGDSQETQYF.